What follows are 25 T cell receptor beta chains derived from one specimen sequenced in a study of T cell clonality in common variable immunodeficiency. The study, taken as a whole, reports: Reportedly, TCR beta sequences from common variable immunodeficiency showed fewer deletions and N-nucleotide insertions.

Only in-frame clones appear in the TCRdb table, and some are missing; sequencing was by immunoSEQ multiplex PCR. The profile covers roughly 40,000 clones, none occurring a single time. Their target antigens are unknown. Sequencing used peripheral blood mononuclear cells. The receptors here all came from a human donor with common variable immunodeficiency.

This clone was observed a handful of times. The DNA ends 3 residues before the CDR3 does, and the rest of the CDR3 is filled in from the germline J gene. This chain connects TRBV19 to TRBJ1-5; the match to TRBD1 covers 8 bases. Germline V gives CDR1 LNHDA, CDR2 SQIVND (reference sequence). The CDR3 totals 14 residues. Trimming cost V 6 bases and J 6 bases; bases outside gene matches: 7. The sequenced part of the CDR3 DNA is TGTGCCAGTAGGCTCACAGGGGGGGCTCAGCCC. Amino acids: CASRLTGGAQP. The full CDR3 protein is CASRLTGGAQPQHF. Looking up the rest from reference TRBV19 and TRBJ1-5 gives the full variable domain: DGGITQSPKYLFRKEGQNVTLSCEQNLNHDAMYWYRQDPGQGLRLIYYSQIVNDFQKGDIAEGYSVSREKKESFPLTVTSAQKNPTAFYLCASRLTGGAQPQHFGDGTRLSIL.

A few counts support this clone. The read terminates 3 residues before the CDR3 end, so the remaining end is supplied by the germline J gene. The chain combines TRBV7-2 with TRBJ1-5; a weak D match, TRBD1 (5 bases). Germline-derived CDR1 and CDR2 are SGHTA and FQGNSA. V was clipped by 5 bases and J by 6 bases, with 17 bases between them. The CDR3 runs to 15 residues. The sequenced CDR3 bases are TGTGCCAGCAGCCCCGCTCCGGGGGGGGGTCAGCCC. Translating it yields CASSPAPGGGQP. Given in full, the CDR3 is CASSPAPGGGQPQHF.

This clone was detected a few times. The sequenced part of the CDR3 DNA is TGTGCCAGCTCACCGGACAGACTTGAA. Encoded protein: CASSPDRLE. The entire CDR3 is CASSPDRLEAFF. The V and J genes are TRBV18 and TRBJ1-1, with D possibly being TRBD1 (6 bases). The read comes to an end 3 residues before the CDR3 does, leaving the germline J gene to fill in the end. V lost 3 bases and J lost 7, with 9 bases in between. This CDR3 is 12 amino acids long. From germline, CDR1 is KGHSH and CDR2 LQKENI.

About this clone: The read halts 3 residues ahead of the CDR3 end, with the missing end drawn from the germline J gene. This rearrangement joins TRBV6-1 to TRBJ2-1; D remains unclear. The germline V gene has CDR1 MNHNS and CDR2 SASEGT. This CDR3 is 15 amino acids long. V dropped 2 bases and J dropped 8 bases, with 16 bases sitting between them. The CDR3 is CASSEPGPLIDEQFF. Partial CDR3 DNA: TGTGCCAGCAGTGAACCAGGTCCTCTGATAGATGAG.

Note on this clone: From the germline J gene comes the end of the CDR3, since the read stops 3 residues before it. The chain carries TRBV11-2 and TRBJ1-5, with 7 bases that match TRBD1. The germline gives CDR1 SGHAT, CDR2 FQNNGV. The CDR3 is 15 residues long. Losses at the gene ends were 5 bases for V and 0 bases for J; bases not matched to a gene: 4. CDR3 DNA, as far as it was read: TGTGCCAGCAGCCGGACAGGTGATAGCAATCAGCCC. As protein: CASSRTGDSNQP. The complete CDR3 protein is CASSRTGDSNQPQHF.

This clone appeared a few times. CDR3 DNA, as far as it was read: TGTGCCAGCCGGGACAGGGGGCTTGCTTCACCC. This translates into CASRDRGLASP. The entire CDR3 protein is CASRDRGLASPLHF. The chain uses TRBV19 and TRBJ1-6; TRBD1 matches 12 bases. The observed sequence ends 3 residues before the CDR3 terminus, with the missing tail filled in from the germline J gene. CDR1 and CDR2 (germline): LNHDA, SQIVND (reference sequence). V dropped 9 bases and J dropped 9; count of bases not matched to a gene: 6. This CDR3 contains 14 residues.

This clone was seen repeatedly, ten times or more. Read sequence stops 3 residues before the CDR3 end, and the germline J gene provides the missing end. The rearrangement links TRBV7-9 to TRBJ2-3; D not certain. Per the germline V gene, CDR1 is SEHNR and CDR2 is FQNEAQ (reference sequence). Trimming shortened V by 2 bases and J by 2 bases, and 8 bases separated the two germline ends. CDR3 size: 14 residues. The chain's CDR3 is CASSLLLDTDTQYF. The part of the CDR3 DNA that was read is TGTGCCAGCAGCTTACTTCTAGACACAGATACG.

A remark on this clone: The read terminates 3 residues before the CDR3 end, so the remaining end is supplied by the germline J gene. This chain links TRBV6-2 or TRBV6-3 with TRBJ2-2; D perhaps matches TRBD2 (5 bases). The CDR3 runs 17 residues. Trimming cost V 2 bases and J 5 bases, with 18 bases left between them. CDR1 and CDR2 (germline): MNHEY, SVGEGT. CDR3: CASSYPREHRGTGELFF. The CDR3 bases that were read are TGTGCCAGCAGTTACCCCCGGGAACACCGGGGAACCGGGGAG.

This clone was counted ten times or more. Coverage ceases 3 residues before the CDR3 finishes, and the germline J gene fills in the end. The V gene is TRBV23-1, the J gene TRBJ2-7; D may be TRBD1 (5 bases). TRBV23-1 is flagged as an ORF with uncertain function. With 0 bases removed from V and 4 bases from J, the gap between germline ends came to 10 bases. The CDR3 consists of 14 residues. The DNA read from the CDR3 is TGCGCCAGCAGTCAATCCTGTCAGGGATACGAG. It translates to CASSQSCQGYE. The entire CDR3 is CASSQSCQGYEQYF.

The sequenced part of the CDR3 DNA is TGTGCCAGCAGCTACAACCAGGGGACTGAA. This gives the protein CASSYNQGTE. The whole CDR3 is CASSYNQGTEAFF. The rearrangement joins TRBV11-3 to TRBJ1-1, with a tentative D call TRBD1 (6 bases). The sequenced fragment ends 3 residues before the CDR3 boundary, so the rest is inferred from the germline J gene. V was shortened by 4 bases and J by 5 bases, with 11 bases between the two germline ends. The CDR3 contains 13 residues. Germline V lookup: CDR1 SGHNT, CDR2 YENEEA.

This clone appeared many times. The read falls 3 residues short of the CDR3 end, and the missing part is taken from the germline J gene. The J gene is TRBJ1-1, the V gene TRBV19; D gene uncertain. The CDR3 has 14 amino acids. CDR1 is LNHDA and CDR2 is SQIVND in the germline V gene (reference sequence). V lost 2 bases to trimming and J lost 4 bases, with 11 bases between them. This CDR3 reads CASSIRVFGTEAFF. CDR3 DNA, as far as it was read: TGTGCCAGTAGTATAAGGGTTTTCGGCACTGAA.

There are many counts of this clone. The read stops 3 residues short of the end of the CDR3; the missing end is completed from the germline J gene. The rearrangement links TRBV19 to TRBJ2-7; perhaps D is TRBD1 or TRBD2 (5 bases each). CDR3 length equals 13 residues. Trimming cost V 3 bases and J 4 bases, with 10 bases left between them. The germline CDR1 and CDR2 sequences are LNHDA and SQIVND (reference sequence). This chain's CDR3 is CASSISREYEQYF. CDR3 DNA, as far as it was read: TGTGCCAGTAGTATTTCCAGGGAGTACGAG.

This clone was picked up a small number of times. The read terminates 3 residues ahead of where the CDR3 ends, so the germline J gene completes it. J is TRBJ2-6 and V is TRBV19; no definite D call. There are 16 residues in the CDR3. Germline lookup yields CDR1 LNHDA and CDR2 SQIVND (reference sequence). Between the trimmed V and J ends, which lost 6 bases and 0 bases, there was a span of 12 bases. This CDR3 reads CASSPYSYSGANVLTF. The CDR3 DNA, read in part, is TGTGCCAGTAGCCCCTATTCGTACTCTGGGGCCAACGTC.

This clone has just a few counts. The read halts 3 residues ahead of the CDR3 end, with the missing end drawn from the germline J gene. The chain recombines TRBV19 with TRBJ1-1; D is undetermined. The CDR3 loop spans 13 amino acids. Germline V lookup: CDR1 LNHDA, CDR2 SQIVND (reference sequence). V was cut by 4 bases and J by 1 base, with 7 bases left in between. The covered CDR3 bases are TGTGCCAGTAGTAATAACAAGAACACTGAA. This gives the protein CASSNNKNTE. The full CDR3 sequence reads CASSNNKNTEAFF.

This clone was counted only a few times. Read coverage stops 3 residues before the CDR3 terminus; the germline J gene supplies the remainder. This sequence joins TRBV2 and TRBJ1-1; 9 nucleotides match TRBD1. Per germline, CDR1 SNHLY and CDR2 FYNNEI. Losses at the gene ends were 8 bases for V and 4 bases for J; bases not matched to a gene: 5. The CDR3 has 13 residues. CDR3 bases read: TGTGCCAGCCACAGGGGGCAGGGCACTGAA. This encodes CASHRGQGTE. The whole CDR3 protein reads CASHRGQGTEAFF.

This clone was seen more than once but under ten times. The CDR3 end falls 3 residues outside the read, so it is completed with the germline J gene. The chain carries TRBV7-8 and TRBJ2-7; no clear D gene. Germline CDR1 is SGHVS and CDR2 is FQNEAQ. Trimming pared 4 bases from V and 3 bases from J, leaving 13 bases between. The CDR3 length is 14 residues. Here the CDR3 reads CASSSPAAFYEQYF. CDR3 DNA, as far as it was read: TGTGCCAGCAGCTCCCCTGCGGCGTTCTACGAG.

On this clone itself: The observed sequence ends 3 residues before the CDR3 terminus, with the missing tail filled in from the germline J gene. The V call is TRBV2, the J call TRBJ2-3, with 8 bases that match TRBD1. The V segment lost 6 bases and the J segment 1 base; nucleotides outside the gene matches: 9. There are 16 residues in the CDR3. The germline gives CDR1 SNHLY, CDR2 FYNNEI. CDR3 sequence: CASRLSTGARTDTQYF. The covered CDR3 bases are TGTGCCAGCAGACTATCGACAGGGGCCCGCACAGATACG.

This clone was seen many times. This chain's CDR3 is CASSSGQRNTEAFF. Partial CDR3 DNA: TGCGCCAGCAGCTCGGGACAGAGGAACACTGAA. The gene calls are TRBV5-1 and TRBJ1-1, with 7 nucleotides matching TRBD1. The missing CDR3 end, 3 residues past where the read stops, is filled in from the germline J gene. CDR3 length: 14 amino acids. Germline values: CDR1 SGHRS, CDR2 YFSETQ. V dropped 3 bases and J dropped 1; count of bases not matched to a gene: 3.

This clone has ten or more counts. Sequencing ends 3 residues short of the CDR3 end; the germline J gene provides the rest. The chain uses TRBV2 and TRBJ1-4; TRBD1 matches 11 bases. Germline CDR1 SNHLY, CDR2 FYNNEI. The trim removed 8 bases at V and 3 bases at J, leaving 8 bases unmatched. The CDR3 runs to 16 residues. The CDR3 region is CASRSGQGAANEKLFF. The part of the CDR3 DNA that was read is TGTGCCAGCCGCTCAGGACAGGGGGCGGCTAATGAAAAA.

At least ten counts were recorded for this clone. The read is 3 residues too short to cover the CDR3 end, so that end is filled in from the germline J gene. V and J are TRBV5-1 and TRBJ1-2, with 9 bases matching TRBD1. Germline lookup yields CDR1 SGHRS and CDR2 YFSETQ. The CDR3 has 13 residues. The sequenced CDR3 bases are TGCGCCAGCAGTTCGGGACAGGGATTCGGC. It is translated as CASSSGQGFG. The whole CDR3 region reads CASSSGQGFGYTF.

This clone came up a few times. The part of the CDR3 DNA that was read is TGTGCCAGTACCCCGGACAGAAGGAACACTGAA. Its protein product is CASTPDRRNTE. The entire CDR3 is CASTPDRRNTEAFF. The chain uses TRBV19 and TRBJ1-1; a possible D gene is TRBD1 (6 bases). The read gets to within 3 residues of the CDR3 end, and the germline J gene fills in the rest. CDR3 length equals 14 residues. The V end was cut by 7 bases, the J end by 1 base, with 13 bases between. The germline gives CDR1 LNHDA, CDR2 SQIVND (reference sequence). Full variable domain (outside the CDR3, taken from reference TRBV19 and TRBJ1-1): DGGITQSPKYLFRKEGQNVTLSCEQNLNHDAMYWYRQDPGQGLRLIYYSQIVNDFQKGDIAEGYSVSREKKESFPLTVTSAQKNPTAFYLCASTPDRRNTEAFFGQGTRLTVV.

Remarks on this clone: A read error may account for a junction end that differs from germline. CDR3 DNA, as far as it was read: TGTGCCAGCAGTGACTTCCCAAGGATGGACAGCAATAAGCCC. Translating gives CASSDFPRMDSNKP. The whole CDR3 protein is CASSDFPRMDSNKPQHF. This chain links TRBV6-4 with TRBJ1-5; a possible D gene is TRBD1 (6 bases). The CDR3 extends 3 residues past the end of the read, so its final part is completed from the germline J gene. The CDR3 loop spans 17 amino acids. Germline CDR1 reads MRHNA; CDR2 reads SNTAGT.

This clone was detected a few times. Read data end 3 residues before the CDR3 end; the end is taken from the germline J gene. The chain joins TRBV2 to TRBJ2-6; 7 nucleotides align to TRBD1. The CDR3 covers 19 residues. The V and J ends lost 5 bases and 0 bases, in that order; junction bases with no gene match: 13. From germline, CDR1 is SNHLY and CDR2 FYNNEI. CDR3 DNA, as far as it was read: TGTGCCAGCAGTCCAAAACCCGGGACAGCCTTCTCTGGGGCCAACGTC. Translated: CASSPKPGTAFSGANV. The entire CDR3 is CASSPKPGTAFSGANVLTF. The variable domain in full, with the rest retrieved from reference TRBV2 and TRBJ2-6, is EPEVTQTPSHQVTQMGQEVILRCVPISNHLYFYWYRQILGQKVEFLVSFYNNEISEKSEIFDDQFSVERPDGSNFTLKIRSTKLEDSAMYFCASSPKPGTAFSGANVLTFGAGSRLTVL.

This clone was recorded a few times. This chain's CDR3 is CASSTRTSTDTQYF. CDR3 bases read: TGTGCCAGTAGTACACGGACTTCCACAGATACG. The V call is TRBV19, the J call TRBJ2-3; possible D gene TRBD2, 5 bases. The CDR3 is cut off 3 residues early in the read; its end comes from the germline J gene. Trimming removed 4 bases at V and 2 bases at J, with 10 bases between. This CDR3 is 14 amino acids long. Germline V gene data show CDR1 as LNHDA and CDR2 as SQIVND (reference sequence).

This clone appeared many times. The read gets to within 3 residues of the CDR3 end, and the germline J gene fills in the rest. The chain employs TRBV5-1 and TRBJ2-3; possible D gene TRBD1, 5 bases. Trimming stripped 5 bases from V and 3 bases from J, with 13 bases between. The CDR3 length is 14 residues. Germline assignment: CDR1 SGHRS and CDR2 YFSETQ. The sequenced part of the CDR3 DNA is TGCGCCAGCAGGCTGCAGGGTCTGACAGATACG. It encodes CASRLQGLTDT. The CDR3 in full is CASRLQGLTDTQYF.